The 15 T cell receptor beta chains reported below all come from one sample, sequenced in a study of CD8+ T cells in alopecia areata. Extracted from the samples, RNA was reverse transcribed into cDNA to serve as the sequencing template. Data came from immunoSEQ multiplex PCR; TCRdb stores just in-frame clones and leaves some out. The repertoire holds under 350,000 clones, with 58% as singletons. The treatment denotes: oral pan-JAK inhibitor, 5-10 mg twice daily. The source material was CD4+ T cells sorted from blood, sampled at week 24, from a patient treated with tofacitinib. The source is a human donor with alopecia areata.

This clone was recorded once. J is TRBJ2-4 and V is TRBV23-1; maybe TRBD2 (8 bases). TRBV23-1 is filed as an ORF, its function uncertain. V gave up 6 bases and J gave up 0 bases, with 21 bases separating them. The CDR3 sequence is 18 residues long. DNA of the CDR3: TGCGCCAGCAGCCCGACAGGGAATAGCGGGGTAGCCAAAAACATTCAGTACTTC. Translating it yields CASSPTGNSGVAKNIQYF.

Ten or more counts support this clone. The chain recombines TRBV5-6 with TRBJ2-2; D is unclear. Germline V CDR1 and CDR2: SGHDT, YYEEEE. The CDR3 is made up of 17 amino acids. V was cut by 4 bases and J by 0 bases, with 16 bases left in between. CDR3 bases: TGTGCCAGCAGCACCGTCGACACCCTAACGAACACCGGGGAGCTGTTTTTT. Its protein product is CASSTVDTLTNTGELFF.

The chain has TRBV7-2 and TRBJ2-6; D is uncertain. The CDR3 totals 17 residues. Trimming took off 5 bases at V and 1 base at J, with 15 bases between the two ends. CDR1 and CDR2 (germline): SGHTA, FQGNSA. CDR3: CASSTPDRRSGANVLTF. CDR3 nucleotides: TGTGCCAGCAGCACCCCGGACCGACGATCTGGGGCCAACGTCCTGACTTTC.

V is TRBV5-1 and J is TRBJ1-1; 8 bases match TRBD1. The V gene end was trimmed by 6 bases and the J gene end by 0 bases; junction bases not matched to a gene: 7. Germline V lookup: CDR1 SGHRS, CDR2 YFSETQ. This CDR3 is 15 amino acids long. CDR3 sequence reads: CASNGQGIMNTEAFF. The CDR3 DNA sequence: TGCGCCAGCAACGGACAGGGAATTATGAACACTGAAGCTTTCTTT.

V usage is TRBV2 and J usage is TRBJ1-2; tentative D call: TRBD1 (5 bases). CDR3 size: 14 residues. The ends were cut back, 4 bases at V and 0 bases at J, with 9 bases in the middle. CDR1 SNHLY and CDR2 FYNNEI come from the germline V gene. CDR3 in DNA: TGTGCCAGCAGTGGGGACGGACCTAACTATGGCTACACCTTC. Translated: CASSGDGPNYGYTF.

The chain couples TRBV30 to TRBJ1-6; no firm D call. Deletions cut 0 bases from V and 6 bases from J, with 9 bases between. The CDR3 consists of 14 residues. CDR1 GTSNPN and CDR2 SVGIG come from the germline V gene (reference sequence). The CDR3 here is CAWSVQVLNSPLHF. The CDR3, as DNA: TGTGCCTGGAGTGTCCAGGTTCTTAATTCACCCCTCCACTTT.

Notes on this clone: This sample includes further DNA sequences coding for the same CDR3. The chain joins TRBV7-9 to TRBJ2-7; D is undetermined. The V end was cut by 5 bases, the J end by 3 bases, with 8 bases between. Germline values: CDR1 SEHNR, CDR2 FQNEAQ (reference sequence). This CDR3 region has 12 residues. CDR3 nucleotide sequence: TGTGCCAGCAGCCCATCGAGCTACGAGCAGTACTTC. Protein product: CASSPSSYEQYF.

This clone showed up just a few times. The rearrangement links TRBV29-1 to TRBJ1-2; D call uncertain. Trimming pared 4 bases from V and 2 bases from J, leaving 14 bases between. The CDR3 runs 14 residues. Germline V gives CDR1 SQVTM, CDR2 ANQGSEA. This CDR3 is CSVVYGQLNYGYTF. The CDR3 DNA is TGCAGCGTTGTCTATGGCCAGTTGAACTATGGCTACACCTTC.

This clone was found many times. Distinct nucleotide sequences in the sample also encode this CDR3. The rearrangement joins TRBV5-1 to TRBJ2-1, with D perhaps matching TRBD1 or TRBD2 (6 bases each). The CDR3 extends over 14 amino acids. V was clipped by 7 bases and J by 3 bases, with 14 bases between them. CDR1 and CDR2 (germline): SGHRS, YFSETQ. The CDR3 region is CASGGGGNYNEQFF. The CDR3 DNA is TGCGCCAGCGGAGGGGGTGGGAACTACAATGAGCAGTTCTTC.

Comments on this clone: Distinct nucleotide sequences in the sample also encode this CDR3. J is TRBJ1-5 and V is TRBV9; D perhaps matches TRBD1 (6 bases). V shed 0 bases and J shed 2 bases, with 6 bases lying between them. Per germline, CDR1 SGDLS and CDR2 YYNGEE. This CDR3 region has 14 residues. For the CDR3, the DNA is TGTGCCAGCAGCGTAGGACAGGGCAATCAGCCCCAGCATTTT. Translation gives CASSVGQGNQPQHF.

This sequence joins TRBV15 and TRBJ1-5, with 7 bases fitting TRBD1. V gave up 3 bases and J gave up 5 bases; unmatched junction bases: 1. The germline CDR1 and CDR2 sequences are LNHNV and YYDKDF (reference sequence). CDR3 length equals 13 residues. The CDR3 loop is CATSSTGDQPQHF. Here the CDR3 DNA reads TGTGCCACCAGCAGCACAGGGGATCAGCCCCAGCATTTT.

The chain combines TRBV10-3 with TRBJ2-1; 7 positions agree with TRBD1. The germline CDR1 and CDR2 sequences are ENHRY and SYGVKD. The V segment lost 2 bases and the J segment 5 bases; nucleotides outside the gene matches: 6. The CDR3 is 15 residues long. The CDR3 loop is CAISEPQTGDNEQFF. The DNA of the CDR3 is TGTGCCATCAGTGAGCCGCAAACAGGGGACAATGAGCAGTTCTTC.

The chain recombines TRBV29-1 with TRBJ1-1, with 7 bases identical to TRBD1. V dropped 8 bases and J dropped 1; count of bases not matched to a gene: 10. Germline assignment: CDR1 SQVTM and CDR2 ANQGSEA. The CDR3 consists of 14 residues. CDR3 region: CSIDKAGGNTEAFF. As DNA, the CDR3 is TGCAGCATCGACAAGGCAGGGGGGAACACTGAAGCTTTCTTT.

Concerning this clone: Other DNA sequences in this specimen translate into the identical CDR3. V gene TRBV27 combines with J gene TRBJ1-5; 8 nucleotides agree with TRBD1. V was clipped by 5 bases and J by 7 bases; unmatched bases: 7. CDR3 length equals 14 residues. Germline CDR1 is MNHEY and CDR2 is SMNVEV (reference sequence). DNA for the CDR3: TGTGCCAGCAGTCCGGACAGGGTGCGACAGCCCCAGCATTTT. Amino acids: CASSPDRVRQPQHF.

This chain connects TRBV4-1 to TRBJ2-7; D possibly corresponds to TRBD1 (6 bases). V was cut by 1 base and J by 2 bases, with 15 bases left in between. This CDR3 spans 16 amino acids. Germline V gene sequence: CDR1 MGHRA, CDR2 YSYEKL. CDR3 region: CASSQVPGTRAYEQYF. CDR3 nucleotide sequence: TGCGCCAGCAGCCAAGTCCCCGGGACAAGAGCCTACGAGCAGTACTTC.